The present entry profiles one T cell receptor (beta chain) with its context. As yet, its antigen is unknown. This CDR3 comprises 15 residues. V dropped 5 bases and J dropped 0; count of bases not matched to a gene: 5. Healthy Russian Caucasian donors spanned ages about 6 to 95 years. These data come from a study of blood T cells in healthy people across ages. In the study overall: Template switching captured about one barcoded beta molecule per two T cells.

Through a sample-barcoded 5' primer and a J-beta primer mix, a second PCR was run for roughly 7 to 12 cycles. TCRdb recomputed calls from the 5' RACE reads with MiXCR, one row per CDR3 protein. The sample records around 1,500,000 distinct CDR3 sequences, 40% to 50% being singletons. Broader study findings: Both naive CD4+ cell counts and diversity were greater in long-lived donors than in aged donors. Unsorted PBMC input precluded a conclusive naive versus antigen-experienced comparison.

Sequenced material: blood. The receptor was isolated from a woman between 18 and 29 years old in good health. The V call is TRBV12-3 or TRBV12-4, the J call TRBJ2-3; 7 nucleotides line up with TRBD2. The CDR3 region has the DNA TGTGCCAGCAGTCCGCTAGCGGTTAGCACAGATACGCAGTATTTT. This gives the protein CASSPLAVSTDTQYF.